These 21 T cell receptor beta chains were sequenced from one sample in a study of early T cells in non-severe SARS-CoV-2 infection. TCRdb reanalysed the 5' RACE reads using MiXCR and keeps one entry per CDR3 protein. Of over 45,000 distinct CDR3 sequences listed, around 6.6% are singletons. The material sequenced was whole blood, taken at baseline. These receptors all come from an adult who was a healthcare worker with PCR-confirmed SARS-CoV-2 infection or an uninfected control (not recorded which).

The CDR3 bases are TGTGCCAGCAGTCCGCCGATGGGACATGCAGATACGCAGTATTTT. The encoded protein is CASSPPMGHADTQYF. V and J are TRBV28 and TRBJ2-3, with D perhaps matching TRBD1 (6 bases). This CDR3 is built from 15 residues. Per germline, CDR1 MDHEN and CDR2 SYDVKM. Trimming removed 5 bases from V and 4 bases from J, with 16 bases in between. Filled out from reference TRBV28 and TRBJ2-3, the complete variable domain reads DVKVTQSSRYLVKRTGEKVFLECVQDMDHENMFWYRQDPGLGLRLIYFSYDVKMKEKGDIPEGYSVSREKKERFSLILESASTNQTSMYLCASSPPMGHADTQYFGPGTRLTVL.

This chain connects TRBV18 to TRBJ2-7; D unresolved. The CDR3 has 11 amino acids. CDR1 and CDR2 from the germline V gene are KGHSH and LQKENI. Trimming pared 8 bases from V and 9 bases from J, leaving 14 bases between. The CDR3 region is CASELGLVQYF. The CDR3 DNA is TGTGCCAGCGAGCTAGGGTTGGTGCAGTACTTC.

The rearrangement joins TRBV21-1 to TRBJ2-7; whether TRBD1, the table's D call, matches the DNA was not checked. TRBV21-1 is an annotated pseudogene. The CDR3 spans 14 residues. The CDR3 DNA sequence: TGTGCCAGCAGCACGAGGGACGGAACCTACGAGCAGTACTTC. It translates to CASSTRDGTYEQYF.

This clonotype was counted many times. The chain links TRBV5-5 to TRBJ1-1; D may be TRBD1 (6 bases). Trimming stripped 0 bases from V and 5 bases from J, with 11 bases between. The germline gives CDR1 SGHKS, CDR2 YYEKEE (reference sequence). The CDR3 is 14 residues long. CDR3 protein: CASSLETGRTEAFF. The CDR3 nucleotides read TGTGCCAGCAGCTTGGAAACAGGGAGAACTGAAGCTTTCTTT. Together with reference TRBV5-5 and TRBJ1-1, the CDR3 gives the full variable domain: DAGVTQSPTHLIKTRGQQVTLRCSPISGHKSVSWYQQVLGQGPQFIFQYYEKEERGRGNFPDRFSARQFPNYSSELNVNALLLGDSALYLCASSLETGRTEAFFGQGTRLTVV.

Ten or more counts support this clonotype. The rearrangement joins TRBV20-1 to TRBJ2-7; D is possibly TRBD1 (5 bases). Germline values: CDR1 DFQATT, CDR2 SNEGSKA (reference sequence). This CDR3 region has 15 residues. Trimming shortened V by 2 bases and J by 4 bases, and 18 bases separated the two germline ends. The CDR3 is CSARLRTGNLYEQYF. DNA of the CDR3: TGCAGTGCTAGACTCCGAACAGGAAATCTATACGAGCAGTACTTC.

The chain has TRBV20-1 and TRBJ2-1; either TRBD1 or TRBD2 may fit D (6 bases each). Germline V gives CDR1 DFQATT, CDR2 SNEGSKA (reference sequence). The V end was cut by 4 bases, the J end by 7 bases, with 17 bases between. The CDR3 is 14 amino acids. The DNA of the CDR3 is TGCAGTGCTACGAGAGGGGGGCCGATAAATGAGCAGTTCTTC. Its translation is CSATRGGPINEQFF.

This clonotype was observed a few times. The chain uses TRBV12-3 or TRBV12-4 and TRBJ1-1; D is possibly TRBD1 (5 bases). The CDR3 extends over 13 amino acids. The ends were cut back, 2 bases at V and 4 bases at J, with 8 bases in the middle. The CDR3 DNA follows: TGTGCCAGCAGTTTATACGGGGGCACTGAAGCTTTCTTT. As protein: CASSLYGGTEAFF.

This clonotype has just a few counts. This chain joins TRBV6-2 or TRBV6-3 and TRBJ1-2; D uncertain. The germline V gene has CDR1 MNHEY and CDR2 SVGEGT. The V gene lost 2 bases and the J gene lost 4 bases, with 5 bases spanning the gap. The CDR3 spans 12 residues. The CDR3 coding sequence is TGTGCCAGCAGTTACGGAATCTATGGCTACACCTTC. Its protein is CASSYGIYGYTF.

This clonotype rates as medium-sized (0.01 to 0.1%). The J gene is TRBJ2-2, the V gene TRBV28; tentatively, D is TRBD1 (6 bases). Germline V gives CDR1 MDHEN, CDR2 SYDVKM. The CDR3 totals 13 residues. The V end was cut by 5 bases, the J end by 4 bases, with 8 bases between. CDR3 sequence (DNA): TGTGCCAGCAGTCCCAGGGGCACCGGGGAGCTGTTTTTT. Translated: CASSPRGTGELFF.

V gene TRBV20-1 combines with J gene TRBJ1-2; D gene unclear. CDR1 is DFQATT, CDR2 SNEGSKA, per germline (reference sequence). Deletions cut 7 bases from V and 8 bases from J, with 11 bases between. The CDR3 extends over 10 amino acids. CDR3 residues: CSGRGFGYTF. The CDR3 DNA sequence: TGCAGTGGAAGAGGGTTCGGCTACACCTTC.

There are a few counts of this clonotype. J is TRBJ2-7 and V is TRBV7-3; no clear D. Germline-derived CDR1 and CDR2 are SGHTA and FQGTGA. This CDR3 is 14 amino acids long. The V end lost 0 bases, the J end lost 3 bases, and 9 bases lay between the germline ends. The CDR3 DNA is TGTGCCAGCAGCTTAACCGGGCCTGGCTACGAGCAGTACTTC. This encodes CASSLTGPGYEQYF.

This clonotype was counted ten times or more. The chain joins TRBV29-1 to TRBJ2-1; D gene ambiguous. The length of the CDR3 is 11 residues. Trimming stripped 3 bases from V and 10 bases from J, with 10 bases between. The germline V gene encodes CDR1 SQVTM and CDR2 ANQGSEA. CDR3 nucleotide sequence: TGCAGCGTTGACCCCTACGGGGAGCAGTTCTTC. Its protein is CSVDPYGEQFF.

V and J are TRBV6-1 and TRBJ2-2, with D perhaps given as TRBD1 or TRBD2 (5 bases each). The V gene lost 11 bases and the J gene lost 0 bases, with 13 bases spanning the gap. The germline V gene has CDR1 MNHNS and CDR2 SASEGT. This CDR3 is built from 14 residues. The CDR3 spells CAATRDANTGELFF. For the CDR3, the DNA is TGTGCCGCGACCAGGGACGCGAACACCGGGGAGCTGTTTTTT.

The rearrangement joins TRBV13 to TRBJ2-3; D may be TRBD2 (5 bases). V lost 8 bases and J 2 bases, leaving 11 bases between the germline ends. Germline V gene data show CDR1 as PRHDT and CDR2 as FYEKMQ (reference sequence). This CDR3 comprises 13 residues. DNA for the CDR3: TGTGCCAGCGGGCGGGTTCTCACAGATACGCAGTATTTT. Amino acid sequence: CASGRVLTDTQYF.

In its sample, this clonotype was seen a few times. The rearrangement joins TRBV20-1 to TRBJ2-2, with D tentatively TRBD2 (6 bases). The CDR3 has 17 residues. The V end was cut by 5 bases, the J end by 4 bases, with 23 bases between. In germline, CDR1 is DFQATT, CDR2 SNEGSKA (reference sequence). CDR3: CSAPRLGVRGSTGELFF. CDR3 bases: TGCAGTGCTCCACGCCTGGGGGTCCGGGGGAGCACCGGGGAGCTGTTTTTT.

Many counts were recorded for this clonotype. The V call is TRBV6-1, the J call TRBJ1-1; no clear D gene. The V gene lost 6 bases and the J gene lost 1 base, with 15 bases spanning the gap. The CDR3 consists of 15 residues. CDR1 is MNHNS, CDR2 SASEGT, per germline. The CDR3 bases are TGTGCCAGCAGGGCCACAGTTGCCGGGAACACTGAAGCTTTCTTT. This sequence encodes CASRATVAGNTEAFF.

This clonotype has ten or more counts. The chain carries TRBV20-1 and TRBJ1-3, with unresolved D. The CDR3 spans 15 residues. Germline assignment: CDR1 DFQATT and CDR2 SNEGSKA (reference sequence). The ends were cut back, 2 bases at V and 0 bases at J, with 11 bases in the middle. CDR3 bases: TGCAGTGCTAGAAGACGGACGAGCTCTGGAAACACCATATATTTT. Translated: CSARRRTSSGNTIYF.

This clonotype has at least ten counts. The chain recombines TRBV7-8 with TRBJ2-1, with a weak D call TRBD2 (6 bases). CDR3 length: 15 amino acids. Germline lookup yields CDR1 SGHVS and CDR2 FQNEAQ. V shed 4 bases and J shed 2 bases, with 12 bases lying between them. The CDR3 DNA reads as TGTGCCAGCAGCTCCTTCGCGGGGACCTACAATGAGCAGTTCTTC. Its translation: CASSSFAGTYNEQFF.

This clonotype was found a few times. The chain carries TRBV9 and TRBJ2-1; the match to TRBD1 covers 7 bases. Trimming took 4 bases from V and 4 from J; bases not matched to a gene: 8. Germline loops: CDR1 SGDLS, CDR2 YYNGEE. The CDR3 consists of 15 residues. The CDR3 sequence is CASSTQTGKYNEQFF. CDR3 bases: TGTGCCAGCAGCACCCAGACAGGGAAGTACAATGAGCAGTTCTTC.

The chain employs TRBV11-2 and TRBJ1-6; perhaps TRBD1 as D (5 bases). The CDR3 has 13 residues. CDR1 is SGHAT, CDR2 FQNNGV, per germline. The V gene lost 2 bases and the J gene lost 12 bases, with 11 bases spanning the gap. The CDR3 nucleotides are TGTGCCAGCAGCTTATACATAGGACAACCCCTCCACTTT. This gives the protein CASSLYIGQPLHF.

This clonotype came up a few times. V and J are TRBV6-5 and TRBJ2-5; D is undetermined. CDR3 size: 12 residues. Germline V CDR1 and CDR2: MNHEY, SVGAGI. Trimming shortened V by 0 bases and J by 7 bases, and 6 bases separated the two germline ends. The CDR3 DNA reads as TGTGCCAGCAGTTACTCTATGGGGACCCAGTACTTC. This translates into CASSYSMGTQYF.